This entry describes one TCR beta chain. The data were obtained in a study of blood T cells in healthy people across ages. Germline V gives CDR1 ENHRY, CDR2 SYGVKD. Trimming took 0 bases from V and 2 from J, leaving 8 bases between them. This CDR3 has 14 residues. Sample-barcoded 5' priming and a J-beta primer mix drove a second PCR of roughly 6 to 12 cycles. TCRdb re-called the 5' RACE reads with MiXCR, one entry per CDR3 protein. The sample lists 1.8 million or so distinct CDR3 sequences; about two fifths were seen once. This TCR was sampled from a human donor in good health. Sample: blood. The chain is built from TRBV10-3 and TRBJ2-7; D gene unclear. CDR3 in DNA: TGTGCCATCAGTGAGTCTGGCAGTACCTACGAGCAGTACTTC. Translating it yields CAISESGSTYEQYF.